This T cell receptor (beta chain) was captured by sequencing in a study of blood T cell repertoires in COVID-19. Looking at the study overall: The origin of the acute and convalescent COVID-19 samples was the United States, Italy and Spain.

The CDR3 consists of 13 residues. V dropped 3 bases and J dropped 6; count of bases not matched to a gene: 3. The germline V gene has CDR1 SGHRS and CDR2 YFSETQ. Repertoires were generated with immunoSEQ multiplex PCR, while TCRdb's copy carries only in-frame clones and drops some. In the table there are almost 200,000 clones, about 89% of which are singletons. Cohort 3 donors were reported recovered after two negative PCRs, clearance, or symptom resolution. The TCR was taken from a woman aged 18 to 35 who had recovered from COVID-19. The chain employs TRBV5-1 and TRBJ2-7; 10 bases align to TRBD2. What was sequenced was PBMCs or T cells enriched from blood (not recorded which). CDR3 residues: CASSSWTSGEQYF. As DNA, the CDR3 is TGCGCCAGCAGCTCTTGGACTAGCGGCGAGCAGTACTTC.